This TCR beta chain is from a study of CD8 T cells in Susac syndrome. Study outcomes and limitations: By the study's own acknowledgment, its TCR sequencing and HLA analysis included relatively few individuals.

This clonotype came up once. Its antigen is still unknown. With 2 bases removed from V and 6 bases from J, the gap between germline ends came to 13 bases. The CDR3 has 14 amino acids. CDR1 SGHRS and CDR2 YFSETQ come from the germline V gene. RNA in amounts of roughly 0.5 to 1 ug was reverse transcribed with random hexamers. With immunoSEQ multiplex PCR, TCR beta CDR3 was amplified across 54 Vbeta and 13 Jbeta. TCRdb called the immunoSEQ multiplex PCR reads again in MiXCR, with one record for every CDR3 protein. The table shows some 120,000 distinct CDR3 sequences, with around 94% occurring only once. Those who served as multiple sclerosis controls were treatment-naive patients with stable or active relapsing-remitting disease. While CD8+ and CD4+ T cells were isolated negatively, TEMRA cells were enriched by FACS.

This chain joins TRBV5-1 and TRBJ2-3; TRBD2 might be the D (6 bases). The material sequenced was CD4+ T cells from PBMCs. This sequence was found in a human donor with multiple sclerosis. In DNA form, the CDR3 reads TGCGCCAGCAGCTTCGGAGGGAGTGAGGATACGCAGTATTTT. This translates into CASSFGGSEDTQYF.